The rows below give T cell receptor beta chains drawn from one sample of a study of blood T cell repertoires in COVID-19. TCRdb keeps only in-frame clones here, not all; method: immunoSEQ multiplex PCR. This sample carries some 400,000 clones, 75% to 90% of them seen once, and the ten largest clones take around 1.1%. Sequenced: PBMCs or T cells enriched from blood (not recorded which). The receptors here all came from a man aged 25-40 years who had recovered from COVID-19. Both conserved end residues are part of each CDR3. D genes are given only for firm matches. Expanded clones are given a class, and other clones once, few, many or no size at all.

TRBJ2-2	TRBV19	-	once	TGTGCCAGTAGTATAGGGGGGCGAATTAACACCGGGGAGCTGTTTTTT	CASSIGGRINTGELFF
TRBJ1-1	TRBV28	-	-	TGTGCCAGCCCACTTCGGGGGGCTTTCTTT	CASPLRGAFF
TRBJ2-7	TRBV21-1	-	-	TGTGCCAGCAGCGGCACGGAACCCCTCCCTAGCTCCTACGAGCAGTACTTC	CASSGTEPLPSSYEQYF
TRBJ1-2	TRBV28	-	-	TGTGCCAGCAGTTCGAACTATGGCTACACCTTC	CASSSNYGYTF
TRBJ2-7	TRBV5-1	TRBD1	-	TGCGCCAGCAGCCCCGGGACAGGGGGCGCCTACGAGCAGTACTTC	CASSPGTGGAYEQYF
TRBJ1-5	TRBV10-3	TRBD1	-	TGTGCCGCGGGACAGGGGCCTCAGCCCCAGCATTTT	CAAGQGPQPQHF
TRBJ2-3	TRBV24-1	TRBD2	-	TGTGCCACCAGTGATTTGGGGAGCGGGAGCGGCACAGATACGCAGTATTTT	CATSDLGSGSGTDTQYF
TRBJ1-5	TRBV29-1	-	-	TGCAGCATCCAACAGGGCGGCAATCAGCCCCAGCATTTT	CSIQQGGNQPQHF
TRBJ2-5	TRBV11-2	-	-	TGTGCCAGCAGCCTCGGAGAGACCCAGTACTTC	CASSLGETQYF
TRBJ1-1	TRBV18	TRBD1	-	TGTGCCAGCTCAGTTCAGGGGGCGCCCACTGAAGCTTTCTTT	CASSVQGAPTEAFF
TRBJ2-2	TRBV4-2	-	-	TGTGCCAGCAGCCAAGATCAGAGAGCGCCCGGGGAGCTGTTTTTT	CASSQDQRAPGELFF
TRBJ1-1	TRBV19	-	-	TGTGCCAGTAGAGTTCCCGTAGTCGGCACTGAAGCTTTCTTT	CASRVPVVGTEAFF
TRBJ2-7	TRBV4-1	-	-	TGCGCCAGCAGCCAAGGACTAGTTCCAGCCTACGAGCAGTACTTC	CASSQGLVPAYEQYF
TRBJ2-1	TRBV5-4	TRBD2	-	TGTGCCAGCCCGGGGACTAGCGGGCGGGCGGGTGAGCAGTTCTTC	CASPGTSGRAGEQFF
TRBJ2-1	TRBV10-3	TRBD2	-	TGTGCCATCAGTGCACCTCAGGGACTAGCGGGAGGGGCCTACAATGAGCAGTTCTTC	CAISAPQGLAGGAYNEQFF
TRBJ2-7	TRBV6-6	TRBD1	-	TGTGCCAGCGCGCGGACAGGCTCCTACGAGCAGTACTTC	CASARTGSYEQYF
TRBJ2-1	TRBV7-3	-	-	TGTGCCAGCAGCTTAACGGCGGGTTGGTACAATGAGCAGTTCTTC	CASSLTAGWYNEQFF
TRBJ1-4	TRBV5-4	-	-	TGTGCCAGCAGCTTGGGTCCGGTTGAAAAACTGTTTTTT	CASSLGPVEKLFF
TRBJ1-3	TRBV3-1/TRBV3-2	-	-	TGTGCCAGCAGCCCCCGGGGAACTGGAAACACCATATATTTT	CASSPRGTGNTIYF
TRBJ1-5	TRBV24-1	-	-	TGTGCCACCAGTGGAGTGAATCAGCCCCAGCATTTT	CATSGVNQPQHF
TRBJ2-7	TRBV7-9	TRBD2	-	TGTGCCAGCAGCTTATCGGGCGGGAGGGCCGACGAGCAGTACTTC	CASSLSGGRADEQYF
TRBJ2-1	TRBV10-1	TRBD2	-	TGCGCCAGCAGTGAGTCGAGGGGACTAGCGGGGGGGAGTGAGCAGTTCTTC	CASSESRGLAGGSEQFF
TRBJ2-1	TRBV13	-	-	TGTGCCAGCGGTCAGGGGTCGGACAATGAGCAGTTCTTC	CASGQGSDNEQFF
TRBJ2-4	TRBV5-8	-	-	TGTGCCAGCAGCCCTGGACAGTTAGCCAAAAACATTCAGTACTTC	CASSPGQLAKNIQYF
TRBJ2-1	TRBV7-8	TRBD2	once	TGTGCCAGCAGCCGACGAGCTAGCGGACCGTCTCGAGATGAGCAGTTCTTC	CASSRRASGPSRDEQFF
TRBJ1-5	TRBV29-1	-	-	TGCAGCGTGAGGACAAGTAATCAGCCCCAGCATTTT	CSVRTSNQPQHF
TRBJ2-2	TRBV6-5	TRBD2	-	TGTGCCAGCACCGGGGGGTGGTCCGGGGAGCTGTTTTTT	CASTGGWSGELFF
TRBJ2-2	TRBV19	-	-	TGTGCCAGTATGCTAGAGTATAACACCGGGGAGCTGTTTTTT	CASMLEYNTGELFF
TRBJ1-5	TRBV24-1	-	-	TGTGCCACCTCCGCCGGGTGGTGGCAGCCCCAGCATTTT	CATSAGWWQPQHF
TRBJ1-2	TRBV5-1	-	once	TGCGCCAGCAGCTTTTCCAGGATGGATGGCTACACCTTC	CASSFSRMDGYTF
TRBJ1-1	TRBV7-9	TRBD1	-	TGTGCCAGCAGGTCTCCCTCAGGGGGCCGGGGGTCTGAAGCTTTCTTT	CASRSPSGGRGSEAFF
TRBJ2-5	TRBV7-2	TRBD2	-	TGTGCCAGCAGCCCCGGACTAGCGGGAGCTGAGACCCAGTACTTC	CASSPGLAGAETQYF
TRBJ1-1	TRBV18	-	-	TGTGCCAGCTCACCAAGGACAGCGAACACTGAAGCTTTCTTT	CASSPRTANTEAFF
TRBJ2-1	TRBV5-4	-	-	TGTGCCAGCAGCTTGGAACTCAGCGGTCTGGGGGAGCAGTTCTTC	CASSLELSGLGEQFF
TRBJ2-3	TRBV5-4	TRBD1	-	TGTGCCAGCAGCTTGGAGGGACAGGGGTCAGATACGCAGTATTTT	CASSLEGQGSDTQYF
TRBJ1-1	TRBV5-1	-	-	TGCGCCAGCATTAAGGACACCTCGGGCACTGAAGCTTTCTTT	CASIKDTSGTEAFF
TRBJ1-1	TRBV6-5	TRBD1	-	TGTGCCAGCAGGGCAGGGGGCTGGACTGAAGCTTTCTTT	CASRAGGWTEAFF
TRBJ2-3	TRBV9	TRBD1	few	TGTGCCAGCAGGATGACAGGGAAAATGGATACGCAGTATTTT	CASRMTGKMDTQYF
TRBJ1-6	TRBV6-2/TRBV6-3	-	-	TGTGCCAGCAGTTACTCGAGGTCCCGCGAGTCACCCCTCCACTTT	CASSYSRSRESPLHF
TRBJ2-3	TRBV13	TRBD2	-	TGTGCCAGCAGCTCCGGACTAGCGGCATACACAGATACGCAGTATTTT	CASSSGLAAYTDTQYF
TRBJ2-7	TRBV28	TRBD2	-	TGTGCCAGCAACCTTAGCGGGAGGTACGAGCAGTACTTC	CASNLSGRYEQYF
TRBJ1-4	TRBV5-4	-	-	TGTGCCAGCAGCTCCGGTCTCGAAGAAAAACTGTTTTTT	CASSSGLEEKLFF
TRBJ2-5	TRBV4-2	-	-	TGTGCCAGCAGTGGGGGCCTAGAGACCCAGTACTTC	CASSGGLETQYF
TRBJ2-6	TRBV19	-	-	TGTGCCAGTAGTCAGTTCTCTGGGGCCAACGTCCTGACTTTC	CASSQFSGANVLTF
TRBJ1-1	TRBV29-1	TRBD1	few	TGCAGCCATTTCGCCACAGGGGGCATGAACACTGAAGCTTTCTTT	CSHFATGGMNTEAFF
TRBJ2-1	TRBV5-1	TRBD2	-	TGCGCCAGCAGCCGAGCGGGAGGGCCCGGTGATGAGCAGTTCTTC	CASSRAGGPGDEQFF
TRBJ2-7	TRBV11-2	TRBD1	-	TGTGCCAGCAGCCCCCCGGGACAGGGCTACGAGCAGTACTTC	CASSPPGQGYEQYF
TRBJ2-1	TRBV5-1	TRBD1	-	TGCGCCAGCAGCTTAGACAGGGGCTCCTACAATGAGCAGTTCTTC	CASSLDRGSYNEQFF
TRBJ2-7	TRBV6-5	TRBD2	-	TGTGCCAGCAGTTCCCTAGCGGGAAACCCCTACGAGCAGTACTTC	CASSSLAGNPYEQYF
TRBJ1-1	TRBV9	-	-	TGTGCCAGCAGCGCCTCTCCGGGGTTAAACACTGAAGCTTTCTTT	CASSASPGLNTEAFF
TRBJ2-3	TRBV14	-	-	TGTGCCAGCAGCCAAAGACTGGATCTTAACACAGATACGCAGTATTTT	CASSQRLDLNTDTQYF
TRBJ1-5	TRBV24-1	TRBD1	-	TGTGCCACTGGACAGGGGGCAGGGCCCCAGCATTTT	CATGQGAGPQHF
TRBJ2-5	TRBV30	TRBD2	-	TGTGCCTGGAGTAGTCTAGCGGGAGCGGGGACCCAGTACTTC	CAWSSLAGAGTQYF
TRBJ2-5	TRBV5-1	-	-	TGCGCCAGCAGCGGAGAGGAGACCCAGTACTTC	CASSGEETQYF
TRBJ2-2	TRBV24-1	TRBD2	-	TGTGCCACCAGTGATCTAGCGGGGGACACCGGGGAGCTGTTTTTT	CATSDLAGDTGELFF
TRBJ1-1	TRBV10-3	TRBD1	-	TGTGCCATCAGTAGGCAGGGGGCAGAGGGTGAAGCTTTCTTT	CAISRQGAEGEAFF
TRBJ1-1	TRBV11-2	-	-	TGTGCCAGCAACCCCTCGGGGGGCGTGAACACTGAAGCTTTCTTT	CASNPSGGVNTEAFF
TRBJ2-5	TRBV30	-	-	TGTGCCTGGAGCTCCCTTAGTAAGACCCAGTACTTC	CAWSSLSKTQYF
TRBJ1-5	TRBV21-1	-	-	TGTGCCAGCAGCAAAAGTGGCGGGGGAATCATGACAGGCGATCAGCCCCAGCATTTT	CASSKSGGGIMTGDQPQHF
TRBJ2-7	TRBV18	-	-	TGTGCCAGCATGCGCCCGCCTATATCCTACGAGCAGTACTTC	CASMRPPISYEQYF